This T cell receptor beta chain was recovered during a study of T cell responses to AZD1222 COVID-19 vaccine. TCRdb keeps only in-frame clones here, not all; method: immunoSEQ multiplex PCR. The sample lists under 70,000 clones; under 90% were seen once. Germline V gene sequence: CDR1 SEHNR, CDR2 FQNEAQ (reference sequence). V gave up 5 bases and J gave up 2 bases; unmatched junction bases: 10. The CDR3 has 17 amino acids. This clone was detected a few times. The chain combines TRBV7-9 with TRBJ2-5; 11 positions match TRBD2. Sequencing was performed on peripheral blood, taken on day 0 of AZD1222 vaccination. This TCR derives from an adult in good health. In DNA, the CDR3 is TGTGCCAGCAGCAGAGGAGATCTAGCGGGAGGACAAGAGACCCAGTACTTC. This gives the protein CASSRGDLAGGQETQYF.